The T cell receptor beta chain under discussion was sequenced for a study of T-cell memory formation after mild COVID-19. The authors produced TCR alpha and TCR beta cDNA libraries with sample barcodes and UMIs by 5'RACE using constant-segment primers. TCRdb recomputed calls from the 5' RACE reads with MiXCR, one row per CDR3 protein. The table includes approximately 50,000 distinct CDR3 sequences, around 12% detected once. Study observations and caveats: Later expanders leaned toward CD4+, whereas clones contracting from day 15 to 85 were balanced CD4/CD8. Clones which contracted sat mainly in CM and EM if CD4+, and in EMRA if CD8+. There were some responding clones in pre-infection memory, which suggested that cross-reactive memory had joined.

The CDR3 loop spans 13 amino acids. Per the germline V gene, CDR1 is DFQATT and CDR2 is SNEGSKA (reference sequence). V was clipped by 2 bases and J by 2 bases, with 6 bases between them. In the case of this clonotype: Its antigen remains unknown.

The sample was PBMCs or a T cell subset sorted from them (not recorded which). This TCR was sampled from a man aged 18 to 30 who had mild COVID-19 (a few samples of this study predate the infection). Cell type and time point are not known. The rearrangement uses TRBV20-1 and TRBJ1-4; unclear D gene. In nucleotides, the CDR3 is TGCAGTGCTAGACCCAGCACTAATGAAAAACTGTTTTTT. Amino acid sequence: CSARPSTNEKLFF.